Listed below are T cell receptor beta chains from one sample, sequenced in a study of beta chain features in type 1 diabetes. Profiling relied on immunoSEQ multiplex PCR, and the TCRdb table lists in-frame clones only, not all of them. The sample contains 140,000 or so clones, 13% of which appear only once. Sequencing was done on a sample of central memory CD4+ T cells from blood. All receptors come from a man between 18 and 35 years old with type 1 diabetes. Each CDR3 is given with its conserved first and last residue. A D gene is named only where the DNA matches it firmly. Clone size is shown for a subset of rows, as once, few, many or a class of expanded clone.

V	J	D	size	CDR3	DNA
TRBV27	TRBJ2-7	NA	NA	CAVGTVGVGSTTYEQYF	TGTGCCGTAGGGACGGTTGGTGTAGGGAGTACTACCTACGAGCAGTACTTC
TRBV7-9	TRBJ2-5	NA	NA	CASRPIRGSETQYF	TGTGCCAGCAGACCGATACGGGGGTCAGAGACCCAGTACTTC
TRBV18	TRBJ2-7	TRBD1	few	CASSPRMGQGSYEQYF	TGTGCCAGCTCACCACGAATGGGACAGGGCTCCTACGAGCAGTACTTC
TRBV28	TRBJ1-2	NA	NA	CATVSRGGPAGYTF	TGTGCCACGGTCTCTAGGGGGGGCCCTGCTGGCTACACCTTC
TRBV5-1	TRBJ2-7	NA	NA	CASGRGTYEQYF	TGCGCCAGCGGACGTGGGACCTACGAGCAGTACTTC
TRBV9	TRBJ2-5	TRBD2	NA	CASSVGPSGGSETQYF	TGTGCCAGCAGCGTAGGTCCTAGCGGGGGGAGTGAGACCCAGTACTTC
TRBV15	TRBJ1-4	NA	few	CATSRTGNANEKLFF	TGTGCCACCAGCAGAACAGGGAACGCTAATGAAAAACTGTTTTTT
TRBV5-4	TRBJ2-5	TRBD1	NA	CASSLGQGTAKETQYF	TGTGCCAGCAGCTTGGGGCAAGGGACAGCGAAAGAGACCCAGTACTTC
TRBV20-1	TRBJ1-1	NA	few	CSASENTEAFF	TGCAGTGCTAGCGAGAACACTGAAGCTTTCTTT
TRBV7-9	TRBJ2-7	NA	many	CASTGWGAYEQYF	TGTGCCAGCACCGGATGGGGCGCTTACGAGCAGTACTTC
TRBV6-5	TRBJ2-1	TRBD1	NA	CASTRTGAAYNEQFF	TGTGCCAGCACCCGGACAGGGGCAGCCTACAATGAGCAGTTCTTC